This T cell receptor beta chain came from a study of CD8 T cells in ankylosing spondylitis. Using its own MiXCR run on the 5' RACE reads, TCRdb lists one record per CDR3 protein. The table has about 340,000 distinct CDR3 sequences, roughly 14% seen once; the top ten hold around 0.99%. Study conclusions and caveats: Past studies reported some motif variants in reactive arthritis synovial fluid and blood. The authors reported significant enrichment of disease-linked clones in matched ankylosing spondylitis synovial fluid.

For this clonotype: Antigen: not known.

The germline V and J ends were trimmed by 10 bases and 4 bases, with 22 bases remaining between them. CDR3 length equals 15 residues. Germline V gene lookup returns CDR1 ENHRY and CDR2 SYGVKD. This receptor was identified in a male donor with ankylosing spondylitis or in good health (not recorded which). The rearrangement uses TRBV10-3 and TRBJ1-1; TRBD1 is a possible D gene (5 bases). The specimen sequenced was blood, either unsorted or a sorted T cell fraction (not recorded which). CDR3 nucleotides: TGTGCCACCCTGAGGGGAGAAGGGGTGAGCACTGAAGCTTTCTTT. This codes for CATLRGEGVSTEAFF.